The subject of this entry is one TCR beta chain. This record belongs to a study of blood T cells in healthy people across ages. The CDR3 contains 14 residues. Germline V lookup: CDR1 MNHEY, CDR2 SVGEGT. The J segment lost 4 bases and the V segment lost 6 bases, leaving 4 bases of the junction unmatched. A second 7 to 11 cycle PCR used barcoded and J-beta primers. Researchers report that a template-switch adaptor with 12 random nucleotides tagged each cDNA molecule. Sequencing of every sample gave 3 million or more CDR3-containing paired-end reads. TCRdb fed the 5' RACE reads into MiXCR, producing one record per CDR3 protein. Of some 1.1 million distinct CDR3 sequences listed, 35% to 45% are singletons.

The sequence came from a man aged 18-30 years in good health. The specimen was blood. The V gene is TRBV6-2 or TRBV6-3, the J gene TRBJ2-3; 10 bases match TRBD1. The CDR3, as DNA: TGTGCCAGCAGGACAGGGGGCGGCTCAGATACGCAGTATTTT. Translation: CASRTGGGSDTQYF.